The 10 T cell receptor beta chains listed next were all sequenced from one sample in a study of cytomegalovirus exposure and HLA in healthy donors. The table came from immunoSEQ multiplex PCR; TCRdb's copy has only in-frame clones and leaves some out. This sample yields 150,000 to 200,000 clones, of which under 95% are seen a single time; more than 2.5% belongs to the top ten. Sequences were obtained from PBMCs. These receptors all come from a woman between 18 and 30 years old in good health and CMV-seropositive.

This rearrangement joins TRBV18 to TRBJ2-1; 10 bases map to TRBD2. The germline CDR1 and CDR2 sequences are KGHSH and LQKENI. The ends lost 3 bases at V and 7 bases at J; junction bases unmatched: 12. The length of the CDR3 is 17 residues. In DNA, the CDR3 is TGTGCCAGCTCACCCACCCCACTAGCGGGGATTATAAATGAGCAGTTCTTC. Its protein is CASSPTPLAGIINEQFF.

This chain links TRBV29-1 with TRBJ2-5, with 7 bases matching TRBD1. The CDR3 spans 13 residues. V trimming: 6 bases; J trimming: 6 bases; junction bases outside the gene matches: 10. Per germline, CDR1 SQVTM and CDR2 ANQGSEA. CDR3 nucleotides: TGCAGCGTACTCCACCGGGACAGAAAGACCCAGTACTTC. Translating it yields CSVLHRDRKTQYF.

The V and J genes are TRBV19 and TRBJ2-5; TRBD2 aligns across 7 bases. J was trimmed by 0 bases and V by 1 base; bases with no gene match: 5. The CDR3 covers 16 residues. Germline V gene data show CDR1 as LNHDA and CDR2 as SQIVND (reference sequence). The CDR3 sequence: CASSIGASGYQETQYF. The CDR3 region has the DNA TGTGCCAGTAGTATAGGGGCTAGCGGCTACCAAGAGACCCAGTACTTC.

The chain has TRBV2 and TRBJ1-1; D is ambiguous. V was clipped by 8 bases and J by 4 bases, with 17 bases between them. The CDR3 length is 14 residues. Germline assignment: CDR1 SNHLY and CDR2 FYNNEI. CDR3 DNA sequence: TGTGCCAGCTCCCCCAGCCAGGTCCGCACTGAAGCTTTCTTT. Translated, it gives CASSPSQVRTEAFF.

This chain connects TRBV28 to TRBJ2-7; tentative D call: TRBD2 (6 bases). V was pared by 10 bases and J by 2 bases, with 18 bases between. The CDR3 covers 14 residues. Germline CDR1 and CDR2: MDHEN and SYDVKM. The CDR3 region is CATEGGPGTYEQYF. The CDR3 DNA is TGTGCCACCGAAGGAGGGCCGGGCACCTACGAGCAGTACTTC.

J is TRBJ2-1 and V is TRBV11-3, with D possibly matching TRBD1 (8 bases). Germline values: CDR1 SGHNT, CDR2 YENEEA. This CDR3 is built from 18 residues. Trimming removed 8 bases at V and 2 bases at J, with 25 bases between. This CDR3 is CASGSARGREKPYNEQFF. CDR3 nucleotides: TGTGCCAGCGGGAGCGCCAGGGGGCGGGAGAAACCCTACAATGAGCAGTTCTTC.

The chain carries TRBV7-9 and TRBJ1-2; tentatively, D is TRBD1 (6 bases). Germline V lookup: CDR1 SEHNR, CDR2 FQNEAQ (reference sequence). V lost 5 bases and J 2 bases, leaving 12 bases between the germline ends. This CDR3 is built from 14 residues. CDR3 sequence reads: CASSPGGGNYGYTF. For the CDR3, the DNA is TGTGCCAGCAGCCCCGGGGGGGGCAACTATGGCTACACCTTC.

The chain employs TRBV7-9 and TRBJ2-1, with 10 bases identical to TRBD2. Losses at the gene ends were 6 bases for V and 6 bases for J; bases not matched to a gene: 11. The CDR3 runs to 16 residues. CDR1 and CDR2 (germline): SEHNR, FQNEAQ (reference sequence). Here the CDR3 DNA reads TGTGCCAGCAGGGACTTTCTAGCGGGAGAGGGCAATGAGCAGTTCTTC. As protein: CASRDFLAGEGNEQFF.

The DNA for the CDR3 is TGTGCCAGCAGCTTGCCTAGGAGGACAGATACGCAGTATTTT. Translated, it gives CASSLPRRTDTQYF. The V and J genes are TRBV7-9 and TRBJ2-3; maybe TRBD2 (5 bases). Germline assignment: CDR1 SEHNR and CDR2 FQNEAQ (reference sequence). This CDR3 has 14 residues. Trimming shortened V by 3 bases and J by 3 bases, and 10 bases separated the two germline ends.

This chain connects TRBV25-1 to TRBJ2-1, with TRBD2 matching 8 bases. V was clipped by 2 bases and J by 6 bases; unmatched bases: 12. This CDR3 is 17 amino acids long. CDR1 is MGHDK and CDR2 is SYGVNS in the germline V gene. DNA for the CDR3: TGTGCCAGCAGTGAACACGGGGGGGGCTTCAGAGCCAATGAGCAGTTCTTC. Its translation: CASSEHGGGFRANEQFF.